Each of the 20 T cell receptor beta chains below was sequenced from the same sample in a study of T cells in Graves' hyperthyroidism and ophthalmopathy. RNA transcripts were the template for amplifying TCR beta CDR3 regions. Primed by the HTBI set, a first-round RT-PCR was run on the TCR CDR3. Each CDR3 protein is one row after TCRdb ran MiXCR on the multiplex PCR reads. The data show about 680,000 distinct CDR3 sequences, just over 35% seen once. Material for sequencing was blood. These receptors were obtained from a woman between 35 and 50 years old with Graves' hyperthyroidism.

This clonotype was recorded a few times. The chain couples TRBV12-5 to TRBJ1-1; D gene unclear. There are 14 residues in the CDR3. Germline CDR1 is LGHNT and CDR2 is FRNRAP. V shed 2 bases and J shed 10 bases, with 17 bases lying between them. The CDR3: CASGLPLPNLGAFF. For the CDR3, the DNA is TGTGCTAGTGGTTTGCCCCTACCAAATCTTGGAGCTTTCTTT.

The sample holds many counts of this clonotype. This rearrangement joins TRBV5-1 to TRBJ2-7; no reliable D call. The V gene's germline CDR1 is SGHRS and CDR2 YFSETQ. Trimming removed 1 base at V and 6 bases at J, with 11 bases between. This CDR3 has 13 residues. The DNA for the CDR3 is TGCGCCAGCAGCTTGAGGCTGCAGAGCGAGCAGTACTTC. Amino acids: CASSLRLQSEQYF. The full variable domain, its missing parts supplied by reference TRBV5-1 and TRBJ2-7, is KAGVTQTPRYLIKTRGQQVTLSCSPISGHRSVSWYQQTPGQGLQFLFEYFSETQRNKGNFPGRFSGRQFSNSRSEMNVSTLELGDSALYLCASSLRLQSEQYFGPGTRLTVT.

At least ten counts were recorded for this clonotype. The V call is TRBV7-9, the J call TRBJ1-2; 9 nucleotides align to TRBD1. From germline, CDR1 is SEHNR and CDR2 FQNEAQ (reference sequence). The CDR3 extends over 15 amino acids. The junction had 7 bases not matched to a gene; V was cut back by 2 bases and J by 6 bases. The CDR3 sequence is CASSLWTGEGNGYTF. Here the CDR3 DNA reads TGTGCCAGCAGCTTATGGACAGGGGAAGGCAATGGCTACACCTTC.

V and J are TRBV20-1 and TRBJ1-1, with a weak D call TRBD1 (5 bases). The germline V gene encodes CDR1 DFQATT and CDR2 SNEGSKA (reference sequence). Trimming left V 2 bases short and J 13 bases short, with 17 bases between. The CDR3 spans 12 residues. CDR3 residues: CSARPSHGTSFF. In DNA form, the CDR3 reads TGCAGTGCTAGACCTAGCCACGGGACTAGTTTCTTT.

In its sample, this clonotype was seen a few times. As DNA, the CDR3 is TGCGCCAGCAGTGACTGGGGAGCCAAAAACATTCAGTACTTC. Translation gives CASSDWGAKNIQYF. The gene calls are TRBV10-2 and TRBJ2-4, with D hard to call. There are 14 residues in the CDR3. The ends were cut back, 3 bases at V and 0 bases at J, with 6 bases in the middle. CDR1 is WSHSY, CDR2 SAAADI, per germline.

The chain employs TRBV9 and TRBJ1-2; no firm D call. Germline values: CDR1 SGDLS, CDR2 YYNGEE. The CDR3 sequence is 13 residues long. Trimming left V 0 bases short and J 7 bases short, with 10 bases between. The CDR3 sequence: CASSVGGYIGYTF. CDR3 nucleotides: TGTGCCAGCAGCGTAGGAGGGTACATTGGCTACACCTTC.

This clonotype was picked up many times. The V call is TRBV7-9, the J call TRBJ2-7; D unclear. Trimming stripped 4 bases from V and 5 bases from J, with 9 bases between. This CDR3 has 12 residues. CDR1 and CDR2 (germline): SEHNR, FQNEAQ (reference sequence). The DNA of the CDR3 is TGTGCCAGCAGCTCTCCTTGGAACGAGCAGTACTTC. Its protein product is CASSSPWNEQYF.

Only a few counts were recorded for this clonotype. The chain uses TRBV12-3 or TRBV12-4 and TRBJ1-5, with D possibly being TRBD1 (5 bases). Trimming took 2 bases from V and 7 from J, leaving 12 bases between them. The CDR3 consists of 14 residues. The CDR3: CASSLIGGGQPQHF. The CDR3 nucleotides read TGTGCCAGCAGTTTAATCGGGGGTGGGCAGCCCCAGCATTTT.

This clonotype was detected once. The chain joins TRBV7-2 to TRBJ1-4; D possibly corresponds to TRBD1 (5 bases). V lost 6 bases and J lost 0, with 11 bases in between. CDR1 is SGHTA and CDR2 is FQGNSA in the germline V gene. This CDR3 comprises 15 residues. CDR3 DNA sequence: TGTGCCAGCAGGGGACGGGGGGCAACTAATGAAAAACTGTTTTTT. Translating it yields CASRGRGATNEKLFF.

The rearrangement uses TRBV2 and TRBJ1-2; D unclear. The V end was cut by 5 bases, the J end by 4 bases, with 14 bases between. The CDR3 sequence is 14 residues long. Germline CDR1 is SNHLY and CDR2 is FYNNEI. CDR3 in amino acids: CASSLRPSGYGYTF. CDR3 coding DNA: TGTGCCAGCAGTTTAAGACCCAGCGGCTATGGCTACACCTTC.

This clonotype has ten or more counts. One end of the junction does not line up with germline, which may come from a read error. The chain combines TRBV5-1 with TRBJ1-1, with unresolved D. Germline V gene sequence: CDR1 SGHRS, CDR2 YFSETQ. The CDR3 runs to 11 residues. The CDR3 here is CASSLGLEAFF. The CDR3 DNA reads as TGTGCCAGCAGCTTAGGACTAGAAGCTTTCTTT.

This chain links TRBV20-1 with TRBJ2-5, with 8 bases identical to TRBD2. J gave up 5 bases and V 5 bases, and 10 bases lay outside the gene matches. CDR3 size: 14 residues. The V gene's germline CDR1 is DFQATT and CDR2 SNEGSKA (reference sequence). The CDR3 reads CSALGTRGSETQYF. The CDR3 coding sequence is TGCAGTGCTCTCGGGACTAGAGGTTCGGAGACCCAGTACTTC.

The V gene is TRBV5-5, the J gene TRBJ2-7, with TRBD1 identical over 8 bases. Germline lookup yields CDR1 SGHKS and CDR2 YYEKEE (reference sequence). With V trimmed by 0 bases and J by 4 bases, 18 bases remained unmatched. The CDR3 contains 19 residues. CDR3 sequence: CASSLDAVDRVFGRYEQYF. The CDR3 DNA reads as TGTGCCAGCAGCTTGGACGCAGTGGACAGGGTGTTTGGAAGATACGAGCAGTACTTC.

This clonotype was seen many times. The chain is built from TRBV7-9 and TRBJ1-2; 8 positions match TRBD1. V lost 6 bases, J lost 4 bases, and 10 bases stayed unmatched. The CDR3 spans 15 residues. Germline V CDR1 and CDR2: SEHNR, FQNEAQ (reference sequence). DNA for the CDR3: TGTGCCAGCAGGCCCTCGGCAGGGGGCCCCTATGGCTACACCTTC. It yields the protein CASRPSAGGPYGYTF.

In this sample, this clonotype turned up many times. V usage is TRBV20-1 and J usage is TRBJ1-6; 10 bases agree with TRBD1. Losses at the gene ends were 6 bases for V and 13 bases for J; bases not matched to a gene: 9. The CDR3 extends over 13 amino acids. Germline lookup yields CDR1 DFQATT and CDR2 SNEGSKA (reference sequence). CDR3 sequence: CSARQGAISPLHF. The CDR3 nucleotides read TGCAGTGCGAGACAGGGGGCCATATCGCCCCTCCACTTT.

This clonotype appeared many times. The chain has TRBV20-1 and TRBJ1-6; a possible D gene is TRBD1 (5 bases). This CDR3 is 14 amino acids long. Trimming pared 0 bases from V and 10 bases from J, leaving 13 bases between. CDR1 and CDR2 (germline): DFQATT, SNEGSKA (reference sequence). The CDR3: CSARDPREDSPLHF. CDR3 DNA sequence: TGCAGTGCTAGAGATCCCAGGGAGGACTCACCCCTCCACTTT.

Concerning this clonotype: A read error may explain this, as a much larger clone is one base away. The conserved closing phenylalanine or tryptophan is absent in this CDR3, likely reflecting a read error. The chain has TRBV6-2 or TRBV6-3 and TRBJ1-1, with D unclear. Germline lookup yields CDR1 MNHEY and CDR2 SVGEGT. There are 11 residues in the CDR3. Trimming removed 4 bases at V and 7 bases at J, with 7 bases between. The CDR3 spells CASSSKVEAFL. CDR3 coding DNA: TGTGCCAGCAGTTCCAAGGTTGAAGCTTTCCTT.

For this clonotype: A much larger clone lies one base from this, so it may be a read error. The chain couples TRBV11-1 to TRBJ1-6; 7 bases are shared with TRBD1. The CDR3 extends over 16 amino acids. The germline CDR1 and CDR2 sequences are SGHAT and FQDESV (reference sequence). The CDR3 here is CASSQGPATGLSPLHF. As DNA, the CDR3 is TGCGCCAGCAGCCAGGGTCCCGCGACAGGGCTTTCACCCCTCCACTTT.

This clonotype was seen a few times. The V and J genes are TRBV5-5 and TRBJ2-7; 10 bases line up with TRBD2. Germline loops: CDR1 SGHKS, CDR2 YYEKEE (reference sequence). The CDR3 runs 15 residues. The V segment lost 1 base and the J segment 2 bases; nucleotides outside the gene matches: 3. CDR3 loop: CASSLSGLAAYEQYF. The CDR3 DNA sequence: TGTGCCAGCAGCTTGTCAGGACTAGCGGCCTACGAGCAGTACTTC.

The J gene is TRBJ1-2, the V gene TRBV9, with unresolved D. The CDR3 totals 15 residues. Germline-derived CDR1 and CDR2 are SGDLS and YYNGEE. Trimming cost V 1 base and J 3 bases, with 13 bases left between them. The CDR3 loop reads CASSVLASGDYGYTF. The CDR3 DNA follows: TGTGCCAGCAGCGTACTGGCTTCGGGAGACTATGGCTACACCTTC.